Detailed here is one T cell receptor beta chain. The sample originates from a study of blood T cell repertoires in COVID-19. Study background: COVID-19 samples, acute and convalescent, were from the United States, Italy and Spain. From T cells, B-cell-depleted T cells, or PBMCs came the material, which was cDNA or gDNA.

Followed longitudinally, the Seattle patients had been enrolled during active infection. As originally analysed: It was from reference gene primer amplification that nucleated cell counts were estimated. Profiled with immunoSEQ multiplex PCR; TCRdb holds only in-frame clones, not every one. Clonal size and the V and J genes are those of that table, whereas D and trimming came from the DNA. Of around 150,000 clones detected, about 88% appear once; the ten largest clones hold around 8%. The CDR3 covers 14 residues. The V and J ends lost 4 bases and 8 bases respectively, with 16 bases between them. Germline V gene sequence: CDR1 SGDLS, CDR2 YYNGEE.

This receptor was taken from a woman aged 60-75 years with COVID-19, enrolled during active disease. Sequencing was carried out using peripheral blood. The V and J genes are TRBV9 and TRBJ2-1; possibly TRBD1 for D (6 bases). The CDR3 DNA reads as TGTGCCAGCAGCCAACAACAGGGTTTCGATGAGCAGTTCTTC. It specifies CASSQQQGFDEQFF.